These T cell receptor beta chains were read from a single sample in a study of blood T cell repertoires in COVID-19. Measured with immunoSEQ multiplex PCR; TCRdb has only the in-frame clones, and not every one. The repertoire holds 490,000 or so clones, with approximately 91% as singletons. Sequenced material: PBMCs or T cells enriched from blood (not recorded which). These receptors were collected from a woman in her sixties or seventies who had recovered from COVID-19. Each CDR3 is given with its conserved first and last residue. D genes are given only for firm matches. The listing skips clone size in some rows; elsewhere it reads once, few, many or a size class.

D	size	V	J	CDR3	DNA
NA	NA	TRBV24-1	TRBJ1-2	CATLGAPDYGYTF	TGTGCCACTTTGGGGGCGCCGGACTATGGCTACACCTTC
NA	once	TRBV11-3	TRBJ2-1	CASSLGRWEEDNEQFF	TGTGCCAGCAGCTTGGGCAGGTGGGAGGAAGACAATGAGCAGTTCTTC
NA	once	TRBV24-1	TRBJ2-2	CATSETPEAGELFF	TGTGCCACCAGTGAGACCCCTGAGGCCGGGGAGCTGTTTTTT
NA	NA	TRBV2	TRBJ1-4	CASTEVRANEKLFF	TGTGCCAGCACTGAAGTGAGAGCTAATGAAAAACTGTTTTTT
NA	NA	TRBV12-2	TRBJ2-7	CASRLIWDRAAYEQYF	TGTGCAAGTCGCCTGATATGGGACAGGGCAGCCTACGAGCAGTACTTC
TRBD1	NA	TRBV3-1/TRBV3-2	TRBJ2-2	CASSQGTGVNTGELFF	TGTGCCAGCAGCCAAGGTACAGGGGTGAACACCGGGGAGCTGTTTTTT
NA	NA	TRBV2	TRBJ2-2	CASRSTAQGTGELFF	TGTGCCAGCAGATCGACAGCCCAGGGCACCGGGGAGCTGTTTTTT
TRBD1	NA	TRBV6-5	TRBJ1-1	CASRRDRANTEAFF	TGTGCCAGCAGGAGGGACAGGGCTAACACTGAAGCTTTCTTT
TRBD2	NA	TRBV7-4	TRBJ2-1	CASSLAHNSGGDYNEQFF	TGTGCCAGCAGCTTAGCGCATAATAGCGGGGGGGATTACAATGAGCAGTTCTTC
TRBD1	NA	TRBV18	TRBJ2-2	CASSPQTGDTGELFF	TGTGCCAGCTCACCGCAGACAGGGGACACCGGGGAGCTGTTTTTT
NA	once	TRBV10-3	TRBJ1-6	CAISEQQGISSPLHF	TGTGCCATCAGTGAACAGCAGGGAATTTCGTCACCCCTCCACTTT
NA	NA	TRBV27	TRBJ2-7	CASSSHEQYF	TGTGCCAGCAGTTCTCACGAGCAGTACTTC
NA	NA	TRBV11-2	TRBJ1-1	CATSVLAEAFF	TGTGCCACCTCAGTCCTGGCTGAAGCTTTCTTT
NA	NA	TRBV7-9	TRBJ1-3	CASSLGGIKGGSGNTIYF	TGTGCCAGCAGCTTAGGTGGGATCAAAGGGGGCTCTGGAAACACCATATATTTT
NA	NA	TRBV4-1	TRBJ2-1	CASSLNPGRQGLVRQFF	TGCGCCAGCAGCCTAAATCCCGGTAGGCAGGGCTTGGTGAGGCAGTTCTTC
NA	NA	TRBV3-1/TRBV3-2	TRBJ2-5	CASSQVGLAPYF	TGTGCCAGCAGCCAAGTTGGCCTAGCCCCGTACTTC
NA	many	TRBV18	TRBJ1-5	CASSPNNNQPQHF	TGTGCCAGCTCACCTAATAACAATCAGCCCCAGCATTTT
TRBD1	NA	TRBV11-2	TRBJ1-1	CASSSFRGRDTEAFF	TGTGCCAGCAGCTCCTTCAGGGGGCGAGACACTGAAGCTTTCTTT
NA	NA	TRBV29-1	TRBJ1-3	CSVEGGNSGNTIYF	TGCAGCGTTGAGGGCGGGAACTCTGGAAACACCATATATTTT
TRBD1	NA	TRBV12-5	TRBJ2-4	CASGLSSGTGKEAF	TGTGCTAGTGGTTTGTCCTCCGGGACAGGGAAGGAAGCCTTC
TRBD1	NA	TRBV3-1/TRBV3-2	TRBJ1-4	CASSQSQGQGGEKLFF	TGTGCCAGCAGCCAGTCTCAGGGACAGGGTGGCGAAAAACTGTTTTTT
TRBD1	NA	TRBV6-5	TRBJ1-2	CANRDSLFYGYTF	TGTGCCAACCGGGACAGCCTCTTCTATGGCTACACCTTC
NA	NA	TRBV5-1	TRBJ1-2	CASSTEGGYGYTF	TGCGCCAGCAGCACGGAAGGGGGCTATGGCTACACCTTC
NA	NA	TRBV5-1	TRBJ1-2	CASSLAGRDGYTF	TGCGCCAGCAGCTTGGCCGGCAGGGATGGCTACACCTTC
NA	NA	TRBV6-4	TRBJ1-3	CASRMTGGNTIYF	TGTGCCAGCAGGATGACAGGTGGAAACACCATATATTTT
NA	NA	TRBV2	TRBJ1-6	CASSEISAHNSPLHF	TGTGCCAGCAGTGAAATATCCGCGCATAATTCACCCCTCCACTTT
NA	NA	TRBV7-6	TRBJ1-3	CASSSRGLSGNTIYF	TGTGCCAGCAGCTCCCGAGGACTCTCTGGAAACACCATATATTTT
NA	NA	TRBV6-1	TRBJ1-4	CASSESAGRKLFF	TGTGCCAGCAGTGAATCTGCGGGTAGAAAACTGTTTTTT
NA	NA	TRBV2	TRBJ2-3	CASSERIGLASADTQYF	TGTGCCAGCAGTGAAAGGATCGGTCTAGCGTCGGCAGATACGCAGTATTTT
TRBD1	NA	TRBV19	TRBJ1-2	CASSWTGGAYGYTF	TGTGCCAGTAGTTGGACAGGGGGCGCCTATGGCTACACCTTC
NA	NA	TRBV28	TRBJ1-2	CASSENRQLNYGYTF	TGTGCCAGCAGTGAGAACAGGCAATTGAACTATGGCTACACCTTC
TRBD2	NA	TRBV18	TRBJ2-5	CASSRTSGDQETQYF	TGTGCCAGCTCCCGGACTAGCGGGGATCAAGAGACCCAGTACTTC
TRBD2	NA	TRBV27	TRBJ2-1	CASSFSGGYNEQFF	TGTGCCAGCAGTTTCAGCGGGGGTTACAATGAGCAGTTCTTC
NA	NA	TRBV7-6	TRBJ1-6	CASSLGLDGSSYNSPLHF	TGTGCCAGCAGCTTAGGTCTTGATGGGAGCTCCTATAATTCACCCCTCCACTTT
NA	NA	TRBV19	TRBJ2-1	CASSIDRELPQFF	TGTGCCAGTAGTATAGACCGGGAGCTACCGCAGTTCTTC
NA	NA	TRBV4-1	TRBJ1-5	CASSQDRGQPQHF	TGCGCCAGCAGCCAAGATCGAGGTCAGCCCCAGCATTTT
TRBD1	NA	TRBV5-1	TRBJ1-1	CASSLETGGVDTEAFF	TGCGCCAGCAGCTTGGAAACAGGGGGCGTGGACACTGAAGCTTTCTTT
NA	once	TRBV11-2	TRBJ1-3	CASSLAGEENF	TGTGCCAGCAGCTTAGCAGGGGAAGAGAATTTT
NA	once	TRBV5-1	TRBJ2-5	CASSLTNRGGETQYF	TGCGCCAGCAGCTTGACGAACAGGGGAGGCGAGACCCAGTACTTC
TRBD2	NA	TRBV29-1	TRBJ2-7	CSVGGGSSYEQYF	TGCAGCGTCGGCGGGGGGAGCTCCTACGAGCAGTACTTC
TRBD1	NA	TRBV2	TRBJ1-1	CASSVSRGRSNTEAFF	TGTGCCAGCAGTGTTTCCAGGGGGCGGTCGAACACTGAAGCTTTCTTT
TRBD1	NA	TRBV5-4	TRBJ2-7	CASSLERTGNYEQYF	TGTGCCAGCAGCTTGGAACGGACAGGGAACTACGAGCAGTACTTC
TRBD2	NA	TRBV24-1	TRBJ2-3	CATSDAGTSGDTQYF	TGTGCCACCAGTGATGCCGGGACTAGTGGCGATACGCAGTATTTT
NA	NA	TRBV6-5	TRBJ1-2	CASSPTGSTNYGYTF	TGTGCCAGCAGTCCAACAGGGAGTACTAACTATGGCTACACCTTC
TRBD1	NA	TRBV6-2/TRBV6-3	TRBJ1-2	CASSPGQGNYGYTF	TGTGCCAGCAGCCCAGGACAGGGAAACTATGGCTACACCTTC
TRBD2	NA	TRBV7-2	TRBJ2-3	CASSLDGGIGDTQYF	TGTGCCAGCAGCTTAGACGGGGGGATAGGAGATACGCAGTATTTT
NA	NA	TRBV10-3	TRBJ1-2	CAISDLQGLVSGYTF	TGTGCCATCAGTGATTTACAGGGCCTCGTTTCTGGCTACACCTTC
TRBD1	once	TRBV5-1	TRBJ1-3	CASSTTGTGNTIYF	TGCGCCAGCAGCACGACAGGGACCGGAAACACCATATATTTT
NA	once	TRBV5-8	TRBJ2-2	CATVLWGPNTGELFF	TGTGCCACCGTTCTTTGGGGCCCGAACACCGGGGAGCTGTTTTTT
TRBD2	NA	TRBV7-8	TRBJ2-3	CASSPRDSGGADTQYF	TGTGCCAGCAGCCCCCGGGATAGCGGGGGAGCAGATACGCAGTATTTT
TRBD1	NA	TRBV5-1	TRBJ1-2	CASSVRQGRNYGYTF	TGCGCCAGCAGTGTGAGACAGGGTAGGAACTATGGCTACACCTTC
NA	NA	TRBV11-2	TRBJ1-1	CASSPRAGGNTEAFF	TGTGCCAGCAGTCCAAGGGCGGGGGGGAACACTGAAGCTTTCTTT